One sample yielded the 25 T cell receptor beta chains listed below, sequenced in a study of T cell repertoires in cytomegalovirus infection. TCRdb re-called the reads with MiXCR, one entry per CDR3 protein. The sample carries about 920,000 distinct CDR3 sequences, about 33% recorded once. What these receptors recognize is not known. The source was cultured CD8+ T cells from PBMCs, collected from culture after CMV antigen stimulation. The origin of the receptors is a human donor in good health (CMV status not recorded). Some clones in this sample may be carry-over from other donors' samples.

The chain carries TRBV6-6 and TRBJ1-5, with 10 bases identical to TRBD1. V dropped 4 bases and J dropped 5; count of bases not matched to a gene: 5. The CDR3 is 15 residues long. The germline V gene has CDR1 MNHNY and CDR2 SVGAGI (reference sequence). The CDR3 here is CASSFMDRGDQPQHF. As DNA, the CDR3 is TGTGCCAGCAGTTTTATGGACAGGGGGGATCAGCCCCAGCATTTT.

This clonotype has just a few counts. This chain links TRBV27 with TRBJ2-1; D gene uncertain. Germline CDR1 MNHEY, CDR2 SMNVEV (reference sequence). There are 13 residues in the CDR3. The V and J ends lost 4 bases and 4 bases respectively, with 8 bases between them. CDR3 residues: CASSSSIYNEQFF. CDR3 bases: TGTGCCAGCAGTTCGTCCATTTACAATGAGCAGTTCTTC.

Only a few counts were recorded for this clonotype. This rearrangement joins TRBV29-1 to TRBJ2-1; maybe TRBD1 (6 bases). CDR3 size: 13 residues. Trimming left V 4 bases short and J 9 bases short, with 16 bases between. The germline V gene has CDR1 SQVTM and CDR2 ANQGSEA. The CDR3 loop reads CSVVRTDDREQFF. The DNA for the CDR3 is TGCAGCGTTGTTCGGACAGACGACCGTGAGCAGTTCTTC.

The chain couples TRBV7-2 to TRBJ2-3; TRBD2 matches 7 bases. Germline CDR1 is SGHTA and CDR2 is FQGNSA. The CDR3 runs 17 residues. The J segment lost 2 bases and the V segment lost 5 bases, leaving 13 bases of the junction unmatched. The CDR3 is CASSPDGRGSFTDTQYF. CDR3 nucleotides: TGTGCCAGCAGCCCTGATGGGCGGGGGTCCTTCACAGATACGCAGTATTTT. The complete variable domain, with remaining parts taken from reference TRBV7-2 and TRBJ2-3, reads GAGVSQSPSNKVTEKGKDVELRCDPISGHTALYWYRQSLGQGLEFLIYFQGNSAPDKSGLPSDRFSAERTGGSVSTLTIQRTQQEDSAVYLCASSPDGRGSFTDTQYFGPGTRLTVL.

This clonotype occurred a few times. The CDR3 reads CASRVQGSSNQPQHF. CDR3 sequence (DNA): TGTGCCAGCAGGGTCCAGGGATCTAGCAATCAGCCCCAGCATTTT. This chain links TRBV6-6 with TRBJ1-5; TRBD1 is a possible D gene (5 bases). Trimming took off 6 bases at V and 0 bases at J, with 12 bases between the two ends. CDR1 is MNHNY and CDR2 is SVGAGI in the germline V gene (reference sequence). This CDR3 is built from 15 residues.

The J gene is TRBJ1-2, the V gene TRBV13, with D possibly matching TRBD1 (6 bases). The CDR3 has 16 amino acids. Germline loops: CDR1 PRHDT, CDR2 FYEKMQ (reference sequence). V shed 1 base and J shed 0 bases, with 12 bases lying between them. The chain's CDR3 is CASSLEEAGANYGYTF. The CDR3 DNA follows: TGTGCCAGCAGCTTAGAAGAGGCAGGGGCTAACTATGGCTACACCTTC.

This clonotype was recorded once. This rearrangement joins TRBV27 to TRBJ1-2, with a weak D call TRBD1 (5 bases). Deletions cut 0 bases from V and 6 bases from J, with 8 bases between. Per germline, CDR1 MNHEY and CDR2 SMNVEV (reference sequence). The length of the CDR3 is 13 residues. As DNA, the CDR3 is TGTGCCAGCAGTTTATCGCACAGGAATGGCTACACCTTC. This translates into CASSLSHRNGYTF.

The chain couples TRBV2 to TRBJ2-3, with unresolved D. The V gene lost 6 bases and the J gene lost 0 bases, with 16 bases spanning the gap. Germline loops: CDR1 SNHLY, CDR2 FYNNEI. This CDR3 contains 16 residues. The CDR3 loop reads CASRPLPDSSTDTQYF. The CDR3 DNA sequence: TGTGCCAGCAGACCCCTGCCTGACTCTAGCACAGATACGCAGTATTTT.

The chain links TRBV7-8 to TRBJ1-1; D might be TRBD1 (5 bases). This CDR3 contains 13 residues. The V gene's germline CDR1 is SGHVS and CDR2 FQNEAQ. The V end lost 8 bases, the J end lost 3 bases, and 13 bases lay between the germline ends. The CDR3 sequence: CASQERDHTEAFF. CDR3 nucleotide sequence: TGTGCCAGCCAAGAGAGGGACCACACTGAAGCTTTCTTT. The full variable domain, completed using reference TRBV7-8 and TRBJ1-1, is GAGVSQSPRYKVAKRGQDVALRCDPISGHVSLFWYQQALGQGPEFLTYFQNEAQLDKSGLPSDRFFAERPEGSVSTLKIQRTQQEDSAVYLCASQERDHTEAFFGQGTRLTVV.

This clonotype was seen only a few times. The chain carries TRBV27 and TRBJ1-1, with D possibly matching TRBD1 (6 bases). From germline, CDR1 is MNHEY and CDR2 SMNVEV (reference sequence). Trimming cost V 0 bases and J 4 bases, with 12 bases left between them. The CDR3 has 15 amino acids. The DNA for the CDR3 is TGTGCCAGCAGTTTATCACGGGGGGCGGGCACTGAAGCTTTCTTT. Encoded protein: CASSLSRGAGTEAFF.

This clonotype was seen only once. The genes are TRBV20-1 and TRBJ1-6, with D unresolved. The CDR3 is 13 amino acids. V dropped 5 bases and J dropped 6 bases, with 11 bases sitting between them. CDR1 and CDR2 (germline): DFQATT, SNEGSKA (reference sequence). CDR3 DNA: TGCAGTGCTCCTGGGGATATTAATTCACCCCTCCACTTT. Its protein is CSAPGDINSPLHF.

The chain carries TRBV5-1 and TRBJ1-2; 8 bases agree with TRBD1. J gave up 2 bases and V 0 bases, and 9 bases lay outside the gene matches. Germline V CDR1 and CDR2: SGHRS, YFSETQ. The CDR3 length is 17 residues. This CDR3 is CASSLGQGAGANYGYTF. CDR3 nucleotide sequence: TGCGCCAGCAGCTTGGGTCAGGGGGCCGGGGCGAACTATGGCTACACCTTC.

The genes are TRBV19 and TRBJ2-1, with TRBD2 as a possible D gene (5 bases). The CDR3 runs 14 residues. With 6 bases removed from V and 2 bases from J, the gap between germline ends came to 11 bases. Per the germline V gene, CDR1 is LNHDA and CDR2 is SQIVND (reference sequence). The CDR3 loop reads CASSPHGTYNEQFF. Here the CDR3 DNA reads TGTGCCAGTAGCCCCCACGGGACCTACAATGAGCAGTTCTTC.

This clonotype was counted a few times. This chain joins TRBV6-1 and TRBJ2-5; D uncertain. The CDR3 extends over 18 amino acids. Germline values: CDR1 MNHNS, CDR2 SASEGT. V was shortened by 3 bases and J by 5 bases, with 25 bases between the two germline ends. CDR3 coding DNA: TGTGCCAGCAGTGATTTAGTTGGAAGACCCCTACGGATCGAGACCCAGTACTTC. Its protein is CASSDLVGRPLRIETQYF.

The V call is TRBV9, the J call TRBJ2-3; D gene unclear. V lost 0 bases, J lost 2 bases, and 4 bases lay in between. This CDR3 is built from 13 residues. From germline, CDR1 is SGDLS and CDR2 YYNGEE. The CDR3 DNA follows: TGTGCCAGCAGCGTAGGCTTCACAGATACGCAGTATTTT. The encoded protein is CASSVGFTDTQYF. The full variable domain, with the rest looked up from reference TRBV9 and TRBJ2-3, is DSGVTQTPKHLITATGQRVTLRCSPRSGDLSVYWYQQSLDQGLQFLIQYYNGEERAKGNILERFSAQQFPDLHSELNLSSLELGDSALYFCASSVGFTDTQYFGPGTRLTVL.

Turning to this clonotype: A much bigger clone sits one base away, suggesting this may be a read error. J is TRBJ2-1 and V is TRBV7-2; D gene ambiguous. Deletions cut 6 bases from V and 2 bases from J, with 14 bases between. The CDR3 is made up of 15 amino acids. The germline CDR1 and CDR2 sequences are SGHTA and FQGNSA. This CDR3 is CASRAPDPTYNEQFF. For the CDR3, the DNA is TGTGCCAGCAGGGCCCCAGACCCGACCTACAATGAGCAGTTCTTC. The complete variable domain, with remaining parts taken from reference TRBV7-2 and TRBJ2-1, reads GAGVSQSPSNKVTEKGKDVELRCDPISGHTALYWYRQSLGQGLEFLIYFQGNSAPDKSGLPSDRFSAERTGGSVSTLTIQRTQQEDSAVYLCASRAPDPTYNEQFFGPGTRLTVL.

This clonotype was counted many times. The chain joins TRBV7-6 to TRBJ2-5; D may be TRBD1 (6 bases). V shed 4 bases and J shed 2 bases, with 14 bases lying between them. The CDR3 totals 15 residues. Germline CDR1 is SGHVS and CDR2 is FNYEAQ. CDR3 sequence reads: CASSSLGTQQETQYF. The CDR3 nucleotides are TGTGCCAGCAGCTCTTTGGGGACACAGCAAGAGACCCAGTACTTC. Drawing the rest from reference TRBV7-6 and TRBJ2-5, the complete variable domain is GAGVSQSPRYKVTKRGQDVALRCDPISGHVSLYWYRQALGQGPEFLTYFNYEAQQDKSGLPNDRFSAERPEGSISTLTIQRTEQRDSAMYRCASSSLGTQQETQYFGPGTRLLVL.

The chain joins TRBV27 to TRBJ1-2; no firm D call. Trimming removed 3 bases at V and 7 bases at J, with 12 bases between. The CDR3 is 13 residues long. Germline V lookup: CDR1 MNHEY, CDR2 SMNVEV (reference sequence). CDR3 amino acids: CASSFSGSRGYTF. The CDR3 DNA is TGTGCCAGCAGTTTTTCCGGGTCGCGTGGCTACACCTTC.

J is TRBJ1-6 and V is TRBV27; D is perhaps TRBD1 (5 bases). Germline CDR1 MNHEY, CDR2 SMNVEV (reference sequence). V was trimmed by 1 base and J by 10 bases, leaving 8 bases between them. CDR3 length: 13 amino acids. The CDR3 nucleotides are TGTGCCAGCAGTTTATTAGGGGTCTCACCCCTCCACTTT. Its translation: CASSLLGVSPLHF.

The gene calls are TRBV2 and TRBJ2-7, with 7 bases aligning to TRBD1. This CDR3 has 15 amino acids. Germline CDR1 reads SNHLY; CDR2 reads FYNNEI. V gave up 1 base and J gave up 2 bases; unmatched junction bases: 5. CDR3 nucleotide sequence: TGTGCCAGCAGTGAAGGGGACAGCGTAACCTACGAGCAGTACTTC. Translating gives CASSEGDSVTYEQYF.

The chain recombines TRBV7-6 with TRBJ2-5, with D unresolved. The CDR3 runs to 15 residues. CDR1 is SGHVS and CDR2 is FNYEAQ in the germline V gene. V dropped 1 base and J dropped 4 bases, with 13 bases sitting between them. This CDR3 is CASSLGSEKGETQYF. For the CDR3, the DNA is TGTGCCAGCAGCTTAGGTTCAGAAAAGGGAGAGACCCAGTACTTC.

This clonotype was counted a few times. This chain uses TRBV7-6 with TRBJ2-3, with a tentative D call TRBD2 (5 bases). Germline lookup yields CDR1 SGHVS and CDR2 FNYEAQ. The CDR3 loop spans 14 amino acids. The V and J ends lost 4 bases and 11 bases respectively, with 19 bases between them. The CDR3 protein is CASSSTKAGLEQYF. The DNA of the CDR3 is TGTGCCAGCAGCTCCACGAAGGCGGGCCTAGAGCAGTATTTT.

The DNA of the CDR3 is TGTGCCAGCAGTGACGGACCACGGGCCACCGCGAACACCGGGGAGCTGTTTTTT. Translated: CASSDGPRATANTGELFF. V usage is TRBV6-6 and J usage is TRBJ2-2; the D is unclear. V was pared by 5 bases and J by 0 bases, with 19 bases between. Germline CDR1 is MNHNY and CDR2 is SVGAGI (reference sequence). CDR3 length: 18 amino acids.

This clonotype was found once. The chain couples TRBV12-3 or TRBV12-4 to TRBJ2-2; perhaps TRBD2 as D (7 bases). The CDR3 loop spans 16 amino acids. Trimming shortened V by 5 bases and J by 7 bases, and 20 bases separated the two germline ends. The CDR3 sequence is CASSPSGGRKGGELFF. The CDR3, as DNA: TGTGCCAGCAGTCCCTCGGGGGGCAGGAAGGGCGGGGAGCTGTTTTTT.

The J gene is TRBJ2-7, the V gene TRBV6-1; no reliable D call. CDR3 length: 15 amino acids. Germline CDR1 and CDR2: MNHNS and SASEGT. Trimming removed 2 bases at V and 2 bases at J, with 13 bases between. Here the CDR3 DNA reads TGTGCCAGCAGTGAAACGGCAGCCTTCCCCTACGAGCAGTACTTC. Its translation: CASSETAAFPYEQYF.